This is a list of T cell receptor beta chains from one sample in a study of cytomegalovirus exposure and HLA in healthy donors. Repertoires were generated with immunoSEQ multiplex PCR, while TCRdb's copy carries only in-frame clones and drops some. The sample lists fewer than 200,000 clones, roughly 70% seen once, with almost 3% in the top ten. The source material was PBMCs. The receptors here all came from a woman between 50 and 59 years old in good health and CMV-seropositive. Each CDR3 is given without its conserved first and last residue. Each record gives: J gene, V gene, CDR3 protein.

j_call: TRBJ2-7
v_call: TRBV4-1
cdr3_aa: ASSRQGAYEQY

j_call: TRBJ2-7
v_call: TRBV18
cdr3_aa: ASSQGTGGIYEQY

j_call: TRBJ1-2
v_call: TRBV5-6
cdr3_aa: ASSLSTGGDYGYT

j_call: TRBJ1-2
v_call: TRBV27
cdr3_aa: ASSLFRNYGYT

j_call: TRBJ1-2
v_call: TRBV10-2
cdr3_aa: ASSERGQPNYGYT

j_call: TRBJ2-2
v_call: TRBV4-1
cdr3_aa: ASSPTGTGELF

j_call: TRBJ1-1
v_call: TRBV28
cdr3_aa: ASTRSGGRNTEAF

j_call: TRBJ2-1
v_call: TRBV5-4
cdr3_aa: ASSLTGGEQF

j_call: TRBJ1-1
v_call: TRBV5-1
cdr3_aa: ASKGNTGRETEAF

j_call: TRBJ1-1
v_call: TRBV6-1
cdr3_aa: ASKGAFEAF

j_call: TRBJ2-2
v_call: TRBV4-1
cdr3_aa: ASSQGGRSGRRELF

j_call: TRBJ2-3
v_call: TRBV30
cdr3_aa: AWSYLRRGTDTQY

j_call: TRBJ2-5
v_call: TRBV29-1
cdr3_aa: SSTGNQETQY

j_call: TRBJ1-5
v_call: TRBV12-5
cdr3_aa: ASGFTIQGPDQPQH

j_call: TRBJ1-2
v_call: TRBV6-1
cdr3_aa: ASAWASHLNYGYT

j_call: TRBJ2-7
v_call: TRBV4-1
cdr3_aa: ASSHDRQEVYEQY

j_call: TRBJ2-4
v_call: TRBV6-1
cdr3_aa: ASSEGSGATLLGKNIQY

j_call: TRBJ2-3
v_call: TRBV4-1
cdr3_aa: ASSQERASGGRGDTQY

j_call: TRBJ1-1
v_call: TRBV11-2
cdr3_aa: ASRDFGGKAEAF

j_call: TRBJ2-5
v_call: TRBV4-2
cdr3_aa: ASSQETSGGGETQY

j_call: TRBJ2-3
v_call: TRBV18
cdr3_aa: ASSPSYGGTFTDTQY

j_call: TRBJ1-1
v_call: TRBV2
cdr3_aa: ASSGMNTEAF

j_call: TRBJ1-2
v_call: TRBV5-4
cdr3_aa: ASSLVGFGGYT

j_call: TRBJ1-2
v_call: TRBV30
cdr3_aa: AWRSGPGLGYGYT

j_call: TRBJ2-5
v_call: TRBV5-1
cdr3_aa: ASSPGLHQETQY

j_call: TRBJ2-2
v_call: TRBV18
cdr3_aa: ASSPSTVNTGELF

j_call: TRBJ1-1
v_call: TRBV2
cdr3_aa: ASSTGMGTEAF

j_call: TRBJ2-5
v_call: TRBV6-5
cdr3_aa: ASSLAGGYQETQY

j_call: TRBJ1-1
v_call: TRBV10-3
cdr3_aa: AISESEDSPF

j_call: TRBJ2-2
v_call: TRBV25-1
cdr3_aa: ATRGLAGGELF

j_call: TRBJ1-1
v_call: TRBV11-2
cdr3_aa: ASSLQQGDTEAF

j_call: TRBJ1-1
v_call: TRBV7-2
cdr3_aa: ASSLQGNTEAF